This T cell receptor beta chain derives from a study of shared clonotypes between healthy human individuals. General study points: Shared across a handful of donors were around 4.7% of the naive CD4 clonotypes. A limitation of the genetic and exposure-history diversity represented arose from few donors.

With respect to this clone: Antigen: not known.

Per the germline V gene, CDR1 is KGHSH and CDR2 is LQKENI. Losses at the gene ends were 6 bases for V and 5 bases for J; bases not matched to a gene: 3. The CDR3 covers 12 residues. Deep-level assay runs were performed. The protocol was immunoSEQ multiplex PCR, while the TCRdb copy is restricted to in-frame clones and leaves out a portion. The data hold roughly 1,500,000 clones, with approximately 98% observed a single time. Input material: naive CD4+ T cells sorted from blood. Subset of the sample: CD45RA+ positively selected. The V and J genes are TRBV18 and TRBJ2-7; 8 bases fit TRBD1. This receptor was identified in a young man in good health. The CDR3 here is CASSDRGDEQYF. For the CDR3, the DNA is TGTGCCAGCTCCGACAGGGGAGACGAGCAGTACTTC.